Described below is a single T cell receptor (beta chain) sequence and its context. Its matching antigen is unknown. This sample was included in a study of regulatory T cells in long-lasting Graves disease. Study overall: Newly diagnosed Graves' patients took antithyroid drugs under 3 months.

The sample's time point: newly diagnosed GD, antithyroid drugs for less than 3 months. Extracted RNA from PBMCs served as the source of the TCR library. A peripheral blood sample, roughly 8.8 milliliters in volume, was drawn into EDTA tubes. Trimming stripped 5 bases from V and 8 bases from J, with 15 bases between. The length of the CDR3 is 13 residues. Germline lookup yields CDR1 MNHEY and CDR2 SVGEGT. iRepertoire HTBI primers and Arm-PCR of CDR3 regions built TCR beta libraries. As originally analysed: In the combined samples, roughly 62 TRBV and 11 to 15 TRBJ segments were identified. MiXCR, run by TCRdb on the multiplex PCR reads, gives a single entry per CDR3 protein. The V and J calls and clone size come from TCRdb's table, not from the authors' own analysis. This table holds hundreds of thousands of distinct CDR3 sequences, 15% found once. Overall study results and limits: Possibly, too few samples lowered accuracy.

Specimen: peripheral blood mononuclear cells (PBMCs), collected at new diagnosis, from a patient treated with antithyroid drugs. This receptor was obtained from a female donor with Graves disease. This chain connects TRBV6-2 or TRBV6-3 to TRBJ1-2, with a possible D match to TRBD1 (6 bases). In nucleotides, the CDR3 is TGTGCCAGCAGTGAAGTGGAGGGGGGGGGCTACACCTTC. It specifies CASSEVEGGGYTF.